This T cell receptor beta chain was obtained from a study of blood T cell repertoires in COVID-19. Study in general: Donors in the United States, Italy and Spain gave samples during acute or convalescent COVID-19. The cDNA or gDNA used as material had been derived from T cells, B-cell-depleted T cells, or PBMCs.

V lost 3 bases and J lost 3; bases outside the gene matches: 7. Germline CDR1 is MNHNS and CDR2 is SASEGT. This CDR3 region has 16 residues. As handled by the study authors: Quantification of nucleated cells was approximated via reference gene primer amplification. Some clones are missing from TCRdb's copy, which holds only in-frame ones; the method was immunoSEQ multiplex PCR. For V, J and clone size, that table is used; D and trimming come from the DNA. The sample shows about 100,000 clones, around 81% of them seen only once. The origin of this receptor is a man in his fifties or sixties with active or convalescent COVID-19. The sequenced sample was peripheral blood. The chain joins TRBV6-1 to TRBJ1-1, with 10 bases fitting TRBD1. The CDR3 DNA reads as TGTGCCAGCAGTGAGGGGGCGGGACAGGGGTACACTGAAGCTTTCTTT. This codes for CASSEGAGQGYTEAFF.